This T cell receptor (beta chain) originates from a study of cytomegalovirus exposure and HLA in healthy donors (dated by TCRdb to the late 2010s). In terms of the full investigation: An earlier analysis of 587 of the donors reported approximately 300 Gb of sequence data and 95 million to 120 million unique TCR beta sequences obtained from around 180 million T cells. Donor age, sex, ethnicity and CMV serostatus were collected together with the repertoire data. The T cell repertoires of 700 or so subjects were profiled by immunosequencing and related to cytomegalovirus serostatus. Among the roughly 400 genotyped donors, approximately 76% belonged to the genetic ancestry cluster associated with self-reported Caucasian donors. The study aimed to test whether cataloging public T cell receptors could reveal signatures of past pathogen exposure. A later genetic analysis took genome-wide SNP genotypes for about 55% of the 666 donors and used that subset as a discovery cohort. HLA typing covered class I and class II loci at four-digit resolution. To predict cytomegalovirus infection status, the study brought together high-throughput TCR immunosequencing, statistical association of individual TCRs with disease status, and machine learning. Typing coverage differed by locus: A, B, C, DRB1 and DQB1 were typed in about 620-630 donors, DQA1 in 522, DPA1 in 600 to 610, and DPB1 in around 490. Every discovery cohort repertoire had been produced on one sequencing platform. In a later analysis, previously published TCR beta repertoires from 500 to 750 donors were re-analyzed and high-resolution HLA genotyping was added so that TCR occurrence patterns could be studied. Rather than drawing on any new phenotypic data, the later analysis identified candidate immune exposures from TCR beta sequences and the way those sequences occurred across donors. An early release covering approximately 600 HLA-typed donors comprised approximately 290 gigabases of sequencing data and approximately 80 million unique TCR sequences. A handful of DR-DQ haplotypes were handled as single units for association and clustering because linkage in the cohort was strong. In an earlier analysis of 587 of the donors, high-throughput TCR beta sequencing was used to judge whether each TCR beta V gene segment behaved as functional or pseudogenic. Across under 500 genotyped donors of the cohort, an average of roughly 250,000 unique TCR beta nucleotide sequences per donor were sequenced, and 15% to 20% of those sequences were non-productive. In addition to the first cohort of around 670 subjects, a separate validation cohort of 130 or so different subjects was used. On the study overall, not on this receptor specifically: In a later analysis, several top co-occurrence clusters were reported to appear linked to parvovirus B19, influenza, CMV and Epstein-Barr virus. Some IMGT-functional V segments, including TRBV6-2 and TRBV6-3, could not be distinguished by the 87-base-pair reads and were therefore excluded. A further reported finding was that TCR beta sequences accurately predicted the HLA-A and HLA-B alleles for most subjects in the first cohort. A later genetic analysis reported fewer N-insertions in productive TCRs among donors in an Asian-associated ancestry cluster than the roughly 690-donor mean. The study gave a list of roughly 150 TCR beta chains associated with cytomegalovirus. Because some donors lacked HLA typing at each locus, the association tests relied only on the typed subset. In a later analysis, HLA-associated TCR beta chains showed more clonal expansion and lower generation probabilities than non-associated chains that were equally common. The cohort was sequenced for TCR beta chains only, and without alpha or paired-chain data the features that could be detected were limited. Linkage disequilibrium might explain the correlated functional status among segregating V segments, but an unknown experimental factor could not be excluded. Specific HLA alleles were associated with about 17,000 TCR beta sequences at a false discovery rate of 0.05 in a later analysis. In an earlier analysis of over 550 of the donors, most TCR beta V segments were observed in productive rearrangements about 90% or about 30% of the time, broadly matching IMGT annotations. When HLA alleles, especially DR and DQ, strongly co-occurred, TCR associations were difficult to assign to individual alleles. Over 15 rarely observed V segments, including chromosome 9 orphons, were excluded from the earlier analysis of just under 600 of the donors because counts were too low. The only immune exposure information available for the cohort was CMV serostatus. A cluster of highly shared sequence variants was judged likely to be a technical artifact of the sequencing pipeline. According to the authors, the approach could potentially be generalized to other disease states and immunological phenotypes. In a later analysis, the rate of TCR association differed among HLA loci, with DRB1 alleles having the most associated TCRs and HLA-C alleles having the fewest. Sequencing depth was assumed to be roughly uniform across donors in the presence/absence analyses, though that assumption may not hold. According to a later analysis, most CMV-associated TCR beta chains appeared to be HLA-restricted, and the HLA associations seemed to be driven largely by CMV exposure. Most TCR sequences were observed very rarely across donors, whereas some public TCRs were present in many individuals. The classifier was reported to diagnose cytomegalovirus status with high specificity and sensitivity in both the original cohort and the validation cohort. V-gene and J-gene trimming of TCR beta chains was associated with a missense DCLRE1C variant in a later genetic analysis, and the association was replicated in an independent cohort. A few of the identified cytomegalovirus-associated TCR beta chains were confirmed in vitro to be specific for cytomegalovirus antigens.

A single count supports this clone. It lacks a known antigen. Per-nucleotide qualities are absent, and no much larger clonotype sits a single base away. In total, about 650 healthy bone marrow donors made up the cohort. At the time of sampling, all cohort members were nominally healthy, though unrecorded immune exposures were likely present. The donor tested CMV seronegative, placing the donor among the 352 seronegative members of the cohort. A peripheral blood sample was provided by each donor, and peripheral blood mononuclear cells were used for TCR beta sequencing. Genomic DNA extraction from the blood cell samples was performed with the Qiagen DNeasy Blood Extraction Kit. Library method: the immunoSEQ multiplex PCR assay. For the multiplex PCR, a mixture combining 60 forward primers for TCR Vbeta segments and 13 reverse primers for TCR Jbeta segments was used. A multiplex PCR assay on genomic DNA amplified the CDR3 region of rearranged TCR beta genes. On the Illumina HiSeq System, the amplified TCR beta libraries were sequenced as 87-base-pair reads. Regarding the original processing steps: A later analysis counted about 80 million unique TCR beta chains across the 666 repertoires, and 10 million to 12 million of these chains were shared by at least two donors. Raw reads were error-corrected and collapsed into unique sequences with a nearest-neighbor algorithm that merged closely related sequences to remove PCR and sequencing errors. CDR3 sequences were aligned to IMGT reference sequences to assign V, D and J gene segments. For a sequence to be retained, at least a six-nucleotide match to both a V gene segment and a J gene segment was required. Rearrangements were called productive when the CDR3 lacked stop codons and stayed in frame with V and J; all others were non-productive. Following IMGT convention, CDR3 was defined as the stretch from the second conserved V-encoded cysteine up to the conserved J-encoded phenylalanine. The earlier analysis of about 590 of the donors excluded sequences that lacked an unambiguous match to a single V gene segment. An earlier analysis of roughly 590 of the donors called V segments functional above 56.7% productive rearrangements and segregating when the between-donor standard deviation exceeded 5%. A statistical classification framework was built to diagnose cytomegalovirus status from the catalog of TCR beta chain sequences. In a later analysis, TCR nucleotide sequences were compared against IMGT/GENE-DB human TR gene sequences so that V and J genes could be assigned. A later analysis assigned CDR3 sequences and most-parsimonious VDJ recombination scenarios with the TCRdist pipeline. In a later analysis, every TCR beta chain was defined by the combination of its CDR3 amino acid sequence and its V-gene family, and reads without a unique V-gene family were dropped. A later analysis removed roughly 590 highly shared, low-generation-probability nucleotide sequences to deal with suspected cross-contamination and a sequencing artifact. For each public chain, a later analysis derived a clonal expansion index from normalized ranks of inferred template counts within each repertoire. In a later analysis, generation probabilities were computed with a VDJ recombination model fitted to out-of-frame rearrangements, and the resulting probabilities were checked against IGoR. In a later analysis, TCR-TCR, TCR-HLA and TCR-CMV co-occurrence was scored with hypergeometric tests, and a repertoire-size bias correction was applied to TCR pairs. In a later analysis, false discovery rates were estimated by permuting HLA or CMV assignments 20 times. In a later analysis, co-occurring TCRs were grouped using DBSCAN, and TCRdist sequence similarity was added for clustering within HLA-allele-positive subsets. Repertoires with fewer than 30,000 or more than 120,000 public chains, plus five repertoires with anomalous nucleotide sharing, were excluded from co-occurrence clustering. Imported from immuneACCESS, the table was reduced by TCRdb to in-frame sequences with V and J called. These copies leave out some clones; in studies compared against another copy, an unresolved V gene accounts for under half, and the cause of the remainder is not known. V, J and clone size derive from that table, while D and trimming were established from the DNA sequence. This sample gives 120,000 or so clones in total; more than 60% of them show up just once. The ten largest clonotypes hold around 4% of the sample.

Taken from the germline V gene, the CDR1 and CDR2 loops are SGHRS and YFSETQ. At the junction V is shortened by 6 bases and J by 0 bases; bases outside the gene matches: 3. Counted from cysteine to phenylalanine, this CDR3 has 14 amino acids. Left in the record is the CDR3 DNA by itself, 42 bases read in frame from the first base. Recombination joined TRBV5-1 with TRBJ2-1; 7 middle bases align to TRBD1. The source material was PBMCs. The sequence came from a woman in her 40s in good health and CMV-seronegative. In nucleotides, the sequence is TGCGCCAGCACGAGGGACAGCTCCTACAATGAGCAGTTCTTC. Translated, this is CASTRDSSYNEQFF.